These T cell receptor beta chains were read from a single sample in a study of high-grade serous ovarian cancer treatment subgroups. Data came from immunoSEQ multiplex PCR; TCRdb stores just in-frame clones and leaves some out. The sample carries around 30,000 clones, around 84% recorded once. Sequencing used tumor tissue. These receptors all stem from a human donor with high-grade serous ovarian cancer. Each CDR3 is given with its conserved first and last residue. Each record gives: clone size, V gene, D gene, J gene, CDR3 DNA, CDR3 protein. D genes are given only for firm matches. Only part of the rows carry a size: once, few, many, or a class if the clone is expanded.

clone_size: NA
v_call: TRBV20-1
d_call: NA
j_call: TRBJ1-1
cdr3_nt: TGCAGTGCTAGTCCGGCTGAAGCTTTCTTT
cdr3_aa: CSASPAEAFF

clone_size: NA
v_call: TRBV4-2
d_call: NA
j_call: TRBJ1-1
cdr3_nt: TGTGCCAGCAGCCAAAACACTGAAGCTTTCTTT
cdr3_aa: CASSQNTEAFF

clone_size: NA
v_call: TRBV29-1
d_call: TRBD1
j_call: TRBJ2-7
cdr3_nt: TGCAGCGCTGGAGACAGGGGGCTGTACGAGCAGTACTTC
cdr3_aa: CSAGDRGLYEQYF

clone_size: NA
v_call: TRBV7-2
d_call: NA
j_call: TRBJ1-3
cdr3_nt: TGTGCCAGCAGCTTAGTCATGGGCTCTGGAAACACCATATATTTT
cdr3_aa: CASSLVMGSGNTIYF

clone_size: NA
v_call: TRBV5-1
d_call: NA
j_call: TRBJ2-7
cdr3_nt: TGCGCCAGCAGCTCGCAGTCCTACGAGCAGTACTTC
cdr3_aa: CASSSQSYEQYF

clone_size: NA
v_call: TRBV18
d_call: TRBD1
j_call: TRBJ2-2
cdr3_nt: TGTGCCAGCTCATTCCAGGACAGGCCCACCGGGGAGCTGTTTTTT
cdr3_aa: CASSFQDRPTGELFF

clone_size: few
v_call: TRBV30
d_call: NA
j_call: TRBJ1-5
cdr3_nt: TGTGCCTGGAGTGTCGGGAATCAGCCCCAGCATTTT
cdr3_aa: CAWSVGNQPQHF

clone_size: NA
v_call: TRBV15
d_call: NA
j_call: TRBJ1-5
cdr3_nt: TGTGCCACCAGCAGAGATCTAACGGGGGAGCCCCAGCATTTT
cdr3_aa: CATSRDLTGEPQHF

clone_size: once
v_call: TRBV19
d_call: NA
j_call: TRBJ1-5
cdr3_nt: TGTGCCAGTAGCCTGGTGTTTTCCAGTATGGATCAGCCCCAGCATTTT
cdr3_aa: CASSLVFSSMDQPQHF

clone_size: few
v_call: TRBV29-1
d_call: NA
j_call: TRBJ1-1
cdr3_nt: TGCAGCGTTGAAATTTTGAACACTGAAGCTTTCTTT
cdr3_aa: CSVEILNTEAFF

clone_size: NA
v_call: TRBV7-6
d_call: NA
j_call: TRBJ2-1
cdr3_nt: TGTGCCAGCGGCCAAGAGGGTGAGCAGTTCTTC
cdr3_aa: CASGQEGEQFF

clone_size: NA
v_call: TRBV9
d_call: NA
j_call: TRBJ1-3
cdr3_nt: TGTGCCAGCAGCGTGTCCCGCCGGCCAGGATCGGGAAACACCATATATTTT
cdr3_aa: CASSVSRRPGSGNTIYF

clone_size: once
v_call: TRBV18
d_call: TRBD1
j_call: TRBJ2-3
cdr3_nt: TGTGCCAGCTCACCACCGCCGGGACAGGGGAGAGATACGCAGTATTTT
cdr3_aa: CASSPPPGQGRDTQYF

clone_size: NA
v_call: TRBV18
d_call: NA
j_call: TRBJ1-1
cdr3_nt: TGTGCCAGCTCACCACCAGTCCAGGGAGCTCTGAACACTGAAGCTTTCTTT
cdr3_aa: CASSPPVQGALNTEAFF

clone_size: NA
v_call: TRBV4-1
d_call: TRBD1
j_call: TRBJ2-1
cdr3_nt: TGCGCCAGCAGCCCTATCGGGACAGAGATCGAGCAGTTCTTC
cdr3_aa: CASSPIGTEIEQFF

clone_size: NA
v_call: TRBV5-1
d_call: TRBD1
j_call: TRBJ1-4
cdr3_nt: TGCGCCAGCAGCGAGGGACAGGCGGCAACTAATGAAAAACTGTTTTTT
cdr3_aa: CASSEGQAATNEKLFF

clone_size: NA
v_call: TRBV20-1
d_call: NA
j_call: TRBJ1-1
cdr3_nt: TGCAGCGGGACTCCTAACACTGAAGCTTTCTTT
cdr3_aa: CSGTPNTEAFF

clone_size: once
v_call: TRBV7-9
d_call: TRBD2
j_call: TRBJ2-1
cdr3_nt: TGTGCCAGCAGCTTCACGTCGGCTAGCGGGAGGAGCTACAATGAGCAGTTCTTC
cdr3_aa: CASSFTSASGRSYNEQFF

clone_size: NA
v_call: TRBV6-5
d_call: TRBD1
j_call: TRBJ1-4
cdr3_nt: TGTGCCAGCAGGGAGGACAGGGGCCGAGGAAAACTGTTTTTT
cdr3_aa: CASREDRGRGKLFF

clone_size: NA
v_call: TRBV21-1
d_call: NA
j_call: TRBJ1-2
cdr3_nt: TGTGCCAGCAGCACCTACAGGGGGGGAAGTCGAGATCACTATGGCTACACCTTC
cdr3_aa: CASSTYRGGSRDHYGYTF

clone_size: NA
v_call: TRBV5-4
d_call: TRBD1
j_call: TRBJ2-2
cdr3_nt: TGTGCCAGCAGCTTGCAGGGGGTGGACACCGGGGAGCTGTTTTTT
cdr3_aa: CASSLQGVDTGELFF

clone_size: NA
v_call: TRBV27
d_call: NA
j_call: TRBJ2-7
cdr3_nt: TGTGCCAGCAGTTGGTCCGGGCCGAGCTCCTACGAGCAGTACTTC
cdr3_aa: CASSWSGPSSYEQYF

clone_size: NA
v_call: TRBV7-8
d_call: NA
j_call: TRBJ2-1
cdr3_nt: TGTGCCAGCAGCAACAGGAGGTCCGATGAGCAGTTCTTC
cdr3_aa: CASSNRRSDEQFF

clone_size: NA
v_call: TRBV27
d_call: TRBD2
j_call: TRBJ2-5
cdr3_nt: TGTGCCAGCAGTCTTACCAGACTAGCAGGAGAGACCCAGTACTTC
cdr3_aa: CASSLTRLAGETQYF

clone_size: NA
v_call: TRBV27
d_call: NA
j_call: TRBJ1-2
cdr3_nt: TGTGCCAGCAGTTTATTCGCAGCGGCGGCCTATGGCTACACCTTC
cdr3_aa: CASSLFAAAAYGYTF

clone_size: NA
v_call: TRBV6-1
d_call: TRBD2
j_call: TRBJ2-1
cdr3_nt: TGTGCCAGCCACCGGACTAGCGGGAGTTATGAGCAGTTCTTC
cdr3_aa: CASHRTSGSYEQFF

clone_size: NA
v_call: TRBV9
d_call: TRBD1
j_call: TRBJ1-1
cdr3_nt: TGTGCCAGTACCTCCAGGGGGCACCTGAACACTGAAGCTTTCTTT
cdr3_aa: CASTSRGHLNTEAFF

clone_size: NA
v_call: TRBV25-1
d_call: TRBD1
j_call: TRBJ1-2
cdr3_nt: TGTGCCAGCAGCTTAACACAGGGGTCCTATGGCTACACCTTC
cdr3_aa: CASSLTQGSYGYTF

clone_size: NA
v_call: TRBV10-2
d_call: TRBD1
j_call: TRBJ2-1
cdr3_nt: TGCGCCAGCAGTGACTCAGGACAGGCGTACAATGAGCAGTTCTTC
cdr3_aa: CASSDSGQAYNEQFF

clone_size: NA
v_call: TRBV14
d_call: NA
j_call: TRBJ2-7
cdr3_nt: TGTGCCAGCAGCCTCCCGGGGGTAGTCTACGAGCAGTACTTC
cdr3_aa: CASSLPGVVYEQYF

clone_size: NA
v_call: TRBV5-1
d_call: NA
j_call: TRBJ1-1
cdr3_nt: TGCGCCAGCAGCCCCAGGGACATCAGGGCCGCTTTCTTT
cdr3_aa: CASSPRDIRAAFF

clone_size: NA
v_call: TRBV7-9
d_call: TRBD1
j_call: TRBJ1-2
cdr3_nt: TGTGCCAGCAGCTTGACGGACAGGGGCTATGGCTACACCTTC
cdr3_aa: CASSLTDRGYGYTF

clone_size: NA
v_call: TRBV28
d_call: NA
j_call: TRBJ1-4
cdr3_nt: TGTGCCAGCAGTTCACTGACTGAGATAGTGTTTTTT
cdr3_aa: CASSSLTEIVFF

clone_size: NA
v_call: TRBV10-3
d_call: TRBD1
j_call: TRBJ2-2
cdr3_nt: TGTGCCATCAGTGAGTCACAGGGGGGCACCGGGGAGCTGTTTTTT
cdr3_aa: CAISESQGGTGELFF

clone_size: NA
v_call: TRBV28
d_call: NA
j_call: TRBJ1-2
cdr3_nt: TGTGCCAGCAGTTTCCCCCTAGCCTGGGGCTATGGCTACACCTTC
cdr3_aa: CASSFPLAWGYGYTF

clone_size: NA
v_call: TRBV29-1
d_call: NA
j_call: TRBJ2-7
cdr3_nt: TGCAGCGCCCTGCGCGGGACCGAGCAGTACTTC
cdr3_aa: CSALRGTEQYF

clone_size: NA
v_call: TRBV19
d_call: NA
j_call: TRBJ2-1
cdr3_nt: TGTGCCAGTAGTTCGCAATTCGAGCAGAGGAGGTTCTTC
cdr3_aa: CASSSQFEQRRFF

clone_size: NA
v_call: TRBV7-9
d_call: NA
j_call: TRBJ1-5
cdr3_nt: TGTGCCAGCAGCTCCCAATACGGTTATTTT
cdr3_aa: CASSSQYGYF

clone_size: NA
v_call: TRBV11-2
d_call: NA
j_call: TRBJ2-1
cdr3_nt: TGTGCCAGCAGCCCCTTAGGGCCTGGAGTCGGCAATGAGCAGTTCTTC
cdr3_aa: CASSPLGPGVGNEQFF

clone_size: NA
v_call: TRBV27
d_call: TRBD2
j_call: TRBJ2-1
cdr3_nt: TGTGCCAGCACTTCGCGGTCCACGACTAGCTTTATCGTTAATGAGCAGTTCTTC
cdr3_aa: CASTSRSTTSFIVNEQFF

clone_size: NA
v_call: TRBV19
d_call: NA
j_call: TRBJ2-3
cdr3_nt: TGTGCCACCAGTGCGGCAGGGGGGCCAGATACGCAGTATTTT
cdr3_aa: CATSAAGGPDTQYF

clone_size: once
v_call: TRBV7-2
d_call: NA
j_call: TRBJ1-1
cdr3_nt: TGTGCCAGCAGCTTAGGTCCAGGGAACACTGAAGCTTTCTTT
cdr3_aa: CASSLGPGNTEAFF

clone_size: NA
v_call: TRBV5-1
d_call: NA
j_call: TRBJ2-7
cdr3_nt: TGCGCCAGCAGCTTGGCCCCCGACTTTGCCTACGAGCAGTACTTC
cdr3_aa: CASSLAPDFAYEQYF

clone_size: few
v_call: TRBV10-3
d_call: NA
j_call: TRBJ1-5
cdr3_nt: TGTGCCATCAAATCGGACGGGCGGGATCAGCCCCAGCATTTT
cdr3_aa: CAIKSDGRDQPQHF

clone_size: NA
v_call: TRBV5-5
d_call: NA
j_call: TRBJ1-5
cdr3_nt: TGTGCCAGCAGCTTGGCTGCAGGCGAGAGCAATCAGCCCCAGCATTTT
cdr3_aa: CASSLAAGESNQPQHF

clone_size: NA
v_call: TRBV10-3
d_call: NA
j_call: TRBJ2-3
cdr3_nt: TGTGCCATCAGTGAAGGAGATACGCAGTATTTT
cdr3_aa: CAISEGDTQYF

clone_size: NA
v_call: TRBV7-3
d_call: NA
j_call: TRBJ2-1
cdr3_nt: TGTGCCAGCAGCCTACACCCACAGCGATACAATGAGCAGTTCTTC
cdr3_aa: CASSLHPQRYNEQFF

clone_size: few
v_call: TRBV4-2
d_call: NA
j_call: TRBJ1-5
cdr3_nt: TGTGCCAGCAGCCAGGACTACGGCGGGACTCAGCCCCAGCATTTT
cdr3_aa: CASSQDYGGTQPQHF

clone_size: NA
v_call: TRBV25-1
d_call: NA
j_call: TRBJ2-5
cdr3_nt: TGTGCCAGCAGTCGGGAGACCCAGTACTTC
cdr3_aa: CASSRETQYF